The entry below describes one T cell receptor beta chain. These data originate in a study of control samples from healthy donors and cancer patients. V was shortened by 2 bases and J by 3 bases, with 14 bases between the two germline ends. CDR3 length: 16 residues. The germline V gene encodes CDR1 SEHNR and CDR2 FQNEAQ (reference sequence). The protocol was immunoSEQ multiplex PCR, while the TCRdb copy is restricted to in-frame clones and leaves out a portion. The table records 150,000 or so clones, over 90% of them present only once. The V and J genes are TRBV7-9 and TRBJ2-1; a possible D gene is TRBD2 (7 bases). The clonotype originates from a man aged 55-75 years with colorectal cancer. Sequencing was performed on PBMCs. CDR3 residues: CASSLMTGGLYNEQFF. The DNA of the CDR3 is TGTGCCAGCAGCTTAATGACGGGGGGCCTCTACAATGAGCAGTTCTTC.